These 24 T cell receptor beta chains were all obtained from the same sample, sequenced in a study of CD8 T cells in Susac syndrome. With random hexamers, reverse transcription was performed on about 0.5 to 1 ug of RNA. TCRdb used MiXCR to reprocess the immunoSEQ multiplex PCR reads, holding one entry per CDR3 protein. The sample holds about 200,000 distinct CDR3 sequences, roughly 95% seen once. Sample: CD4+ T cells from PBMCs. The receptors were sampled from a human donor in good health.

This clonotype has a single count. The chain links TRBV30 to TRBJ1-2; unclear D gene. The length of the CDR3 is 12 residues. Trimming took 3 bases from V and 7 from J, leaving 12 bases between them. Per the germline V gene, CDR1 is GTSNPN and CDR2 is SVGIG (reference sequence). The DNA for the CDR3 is TGTGCCTGGAGCGGGGAGGCTAGTGGCTACACCTTC. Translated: CAWSGEASGYTF.

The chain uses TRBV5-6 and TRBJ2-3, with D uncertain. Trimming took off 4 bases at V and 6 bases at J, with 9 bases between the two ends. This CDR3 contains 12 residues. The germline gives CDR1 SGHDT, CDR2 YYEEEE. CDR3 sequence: CASSQDMDTQYF. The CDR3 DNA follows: TGTGCCAGCAGCCAGGATATGGATACGCAGTATTTT. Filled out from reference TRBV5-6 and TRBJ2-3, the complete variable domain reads DAGVTQSPTHLIKTRGQQVTLRCSPKSGHDTVSWYQQALGQGPQFIFQYYEEEERQRGNFPDRFSGHQFPNYSSELNVNALLLGDSALYLCASSQDMDTQYFGPGTRLTVL.

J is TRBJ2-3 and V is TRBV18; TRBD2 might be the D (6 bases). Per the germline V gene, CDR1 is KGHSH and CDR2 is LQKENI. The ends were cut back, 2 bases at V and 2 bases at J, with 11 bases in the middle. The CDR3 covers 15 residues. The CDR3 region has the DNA TGTGCCAGCTCACCATCATGGGACTTCACAGATACGCAGTATTTT. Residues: CASSPSWDFTDTQYF.

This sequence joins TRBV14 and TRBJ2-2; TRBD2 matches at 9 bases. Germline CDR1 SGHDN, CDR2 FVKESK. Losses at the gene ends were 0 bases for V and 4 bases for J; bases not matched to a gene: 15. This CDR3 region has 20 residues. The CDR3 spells CASSQDRGLALLTGTGELFF. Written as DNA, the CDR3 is TGTGCCAGCAGCCAAGATCGAGGACTAGCGCTTTTGACCGGCACCGGGGAGCTGTTTTTT.

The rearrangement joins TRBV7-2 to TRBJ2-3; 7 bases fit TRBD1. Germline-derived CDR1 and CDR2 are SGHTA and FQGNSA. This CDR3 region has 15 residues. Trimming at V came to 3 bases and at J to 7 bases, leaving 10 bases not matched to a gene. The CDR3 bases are TGTGCCAGCAGCTTGGCCTGGGACAGCCTGAATACGCAGTATTTT. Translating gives CASSLAWDSLNTQYF.

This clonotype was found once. The CDR3 loop is CASSDWTSGKETQYF. CDR3 DNA sequence: TGTGCCAGCAGTGATTGGACTAGCGGGAAGGAGACCCAGTACTTC. The rearrangement joins TRBV25-1 to TRBJ2-5; TRBD2 matches at 12 bases. The J segment lost 5 bases and the V segment lost 3 bases, leaving 4 bases of the junction unmatched. The germline V gene encodes CDR1 MGHDK and CDR2 SYGVNS. This CDR3 is 15 amino acids long.

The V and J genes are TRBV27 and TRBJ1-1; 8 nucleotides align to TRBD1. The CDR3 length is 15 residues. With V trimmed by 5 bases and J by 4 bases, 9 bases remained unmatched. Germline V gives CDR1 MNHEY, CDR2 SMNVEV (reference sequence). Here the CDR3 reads CASSKSGGVVTEAFF. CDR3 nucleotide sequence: TGTGCCAGCAGTAAATCAGGGGGCGTCGTCACTGAAGCTTTCTTT.

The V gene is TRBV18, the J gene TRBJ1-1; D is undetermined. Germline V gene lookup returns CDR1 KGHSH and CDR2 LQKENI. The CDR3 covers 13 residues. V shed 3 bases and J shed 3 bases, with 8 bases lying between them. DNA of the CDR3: TGTGCCAGCTCACCTTTCCGGGACACTGAAGCTTTCTTT. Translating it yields CASSPFRDTEAFF. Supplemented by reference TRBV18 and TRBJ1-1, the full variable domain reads NAGVMQNPRHLVRRRGQEARLRCSPMKGHSHVYWYRQLPEEGLKFMVYLQKENIIDESGMPKERFSAEFPKEGPSILRIQQVVRGDSAAYFCASSPFRDTEAFFGQGTRLTVV.

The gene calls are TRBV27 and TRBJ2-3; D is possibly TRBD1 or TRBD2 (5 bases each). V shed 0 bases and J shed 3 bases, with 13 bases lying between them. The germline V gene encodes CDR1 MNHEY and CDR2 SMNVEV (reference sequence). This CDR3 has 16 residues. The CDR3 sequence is CASSLSGDHGTDTQYF. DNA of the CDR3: TGTGCCAGCAGTTTATCGGGGGACCACGGAACAGATACGCAGTATTTT.

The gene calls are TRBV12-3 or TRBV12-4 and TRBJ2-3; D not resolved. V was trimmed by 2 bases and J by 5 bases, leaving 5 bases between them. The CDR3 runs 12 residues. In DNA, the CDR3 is TGTGCCAGCAGTTTAATGATAGATACGCAGTATTTT. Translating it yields CASSLMIDTQYF.

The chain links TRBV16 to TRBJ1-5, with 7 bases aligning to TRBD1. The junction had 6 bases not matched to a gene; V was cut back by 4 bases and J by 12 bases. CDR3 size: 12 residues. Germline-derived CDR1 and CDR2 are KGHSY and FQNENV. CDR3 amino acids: CASSPRQGIQHF. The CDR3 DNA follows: TGTGCCAGCAGCCCCCGACAGGGAATCCAGCATTTT.

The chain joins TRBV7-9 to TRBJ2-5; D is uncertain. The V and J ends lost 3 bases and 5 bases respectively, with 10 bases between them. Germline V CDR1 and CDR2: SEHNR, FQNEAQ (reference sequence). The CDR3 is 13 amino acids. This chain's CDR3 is CASSLGIQETQYF. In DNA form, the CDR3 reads TGTGCCAGCAGCTTGGGGATTCAGGAGACCCAGTACTTC.

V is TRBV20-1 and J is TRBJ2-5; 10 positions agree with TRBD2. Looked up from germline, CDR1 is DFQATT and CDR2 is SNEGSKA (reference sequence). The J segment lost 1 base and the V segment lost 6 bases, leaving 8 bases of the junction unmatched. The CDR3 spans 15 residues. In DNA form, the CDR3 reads TGCAGTGCCCAGATTCGGACTAGCGGCCAAGAGACCCAGTACTTC. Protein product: CSAQIRTSGQETQYF.

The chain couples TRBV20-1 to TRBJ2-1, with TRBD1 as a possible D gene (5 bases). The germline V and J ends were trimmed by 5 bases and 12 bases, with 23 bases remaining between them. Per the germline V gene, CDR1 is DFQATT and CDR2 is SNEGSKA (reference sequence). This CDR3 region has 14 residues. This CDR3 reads CSAPQGLEAMGQFF. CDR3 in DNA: TGCAGTGCTCCCCAGGGTCTAGAGGCAATGGGGCAGTTCTTC.

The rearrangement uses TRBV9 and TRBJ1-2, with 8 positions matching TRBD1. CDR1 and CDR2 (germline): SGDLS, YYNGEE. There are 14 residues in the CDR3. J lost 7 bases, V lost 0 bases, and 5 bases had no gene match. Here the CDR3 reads CASSVEDREGGYTF. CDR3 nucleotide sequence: TGTGCCAGCAGCGTAGAGGACAGGGAAGGTGGCTACACCTTC.

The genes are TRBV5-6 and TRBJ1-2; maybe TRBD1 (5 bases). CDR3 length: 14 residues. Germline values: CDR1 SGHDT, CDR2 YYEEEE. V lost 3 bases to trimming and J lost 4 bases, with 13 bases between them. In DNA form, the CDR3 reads TGTGCCAGCAGCTCCAACCCGGGGGTCTATGGCTACACCTTC. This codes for CASSSNPGVYGYTF.

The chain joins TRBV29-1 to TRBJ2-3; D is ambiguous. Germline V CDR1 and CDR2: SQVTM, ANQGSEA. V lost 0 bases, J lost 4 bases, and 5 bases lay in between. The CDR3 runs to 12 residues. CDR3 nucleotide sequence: TGCAGCGTTGAAGAAGTTCCAGATACGCAGTATTTT. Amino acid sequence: CSVEEVPDTQYF.

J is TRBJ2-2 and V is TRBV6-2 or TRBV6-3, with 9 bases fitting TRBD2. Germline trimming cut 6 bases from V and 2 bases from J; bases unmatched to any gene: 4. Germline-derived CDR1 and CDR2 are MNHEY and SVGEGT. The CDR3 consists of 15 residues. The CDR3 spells CASSQREVNTGELFF. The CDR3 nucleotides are TGTGCCAGCAGCCAGCGGGAGGTAAACACCGGGGAGCTGTTTTTT.

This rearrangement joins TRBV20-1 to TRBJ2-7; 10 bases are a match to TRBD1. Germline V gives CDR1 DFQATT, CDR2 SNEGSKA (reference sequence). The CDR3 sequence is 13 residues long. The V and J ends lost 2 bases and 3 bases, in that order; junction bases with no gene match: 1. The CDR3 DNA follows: TGCAGTGCTAGATGGGACAGGGGCTACGAGCAGTACTTC. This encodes CSARWDRGYEQYF.

CDR3 sequence (DNA): TGTGCCAGCAGTTTAACAGGGATAGGTTCACCCCTCCACTTT. Translating gives CASSLTGIGSPLHF. The V call is TRBV12-3 or TRBV12-4, the J call TRBJ1-6; TRBD1 is a possible D gene (6 bases). V shed 2 bases and J shed 9 bases, with 11 bases lying between them. CDR3 length: 14 residues.

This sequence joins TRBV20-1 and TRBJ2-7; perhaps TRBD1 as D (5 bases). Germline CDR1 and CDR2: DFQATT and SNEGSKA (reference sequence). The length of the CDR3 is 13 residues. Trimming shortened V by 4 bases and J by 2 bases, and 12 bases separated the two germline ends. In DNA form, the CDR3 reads TGCAGTGCTACCGCAGGGAAAACCTACGAGCAGTACGTC. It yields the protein CSATAGKTYEQYV.

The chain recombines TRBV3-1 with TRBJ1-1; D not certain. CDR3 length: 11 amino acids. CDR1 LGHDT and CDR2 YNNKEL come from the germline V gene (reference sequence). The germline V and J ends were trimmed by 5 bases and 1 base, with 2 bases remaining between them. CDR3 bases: TGTGCCAGCAGCACGAACACTGAAGCTTTCTTT. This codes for CASSTNTEAFF.

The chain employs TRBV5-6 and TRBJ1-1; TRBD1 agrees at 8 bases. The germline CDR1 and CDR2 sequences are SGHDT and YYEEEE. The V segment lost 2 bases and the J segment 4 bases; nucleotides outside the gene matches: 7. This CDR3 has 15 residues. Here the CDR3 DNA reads TGTGCCAGCAGCTTCGGGACAGGAGACGCCACTGAAGCTTTCTTT. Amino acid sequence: CASSFGTGDATEAFF. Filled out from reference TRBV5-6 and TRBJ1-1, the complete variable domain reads DAGVTQSPTHLIKTRGQQVTLRCSPKSGHDTVSWYQQALGQGPQFIFQYYEEEERQRGNFPDRFSGHQFPNYSSELNVNALLLGDSALYLCASSFGTGDATEAFFGQGTRLTVV.

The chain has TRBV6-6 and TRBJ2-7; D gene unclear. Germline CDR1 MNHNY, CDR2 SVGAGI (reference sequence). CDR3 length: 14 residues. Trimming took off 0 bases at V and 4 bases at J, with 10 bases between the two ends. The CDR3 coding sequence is TGTGCCAGCAGTTACTCGAGAGGCGATTACGAGCAGTACGTC. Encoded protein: CASSYSRGDYEQYV.